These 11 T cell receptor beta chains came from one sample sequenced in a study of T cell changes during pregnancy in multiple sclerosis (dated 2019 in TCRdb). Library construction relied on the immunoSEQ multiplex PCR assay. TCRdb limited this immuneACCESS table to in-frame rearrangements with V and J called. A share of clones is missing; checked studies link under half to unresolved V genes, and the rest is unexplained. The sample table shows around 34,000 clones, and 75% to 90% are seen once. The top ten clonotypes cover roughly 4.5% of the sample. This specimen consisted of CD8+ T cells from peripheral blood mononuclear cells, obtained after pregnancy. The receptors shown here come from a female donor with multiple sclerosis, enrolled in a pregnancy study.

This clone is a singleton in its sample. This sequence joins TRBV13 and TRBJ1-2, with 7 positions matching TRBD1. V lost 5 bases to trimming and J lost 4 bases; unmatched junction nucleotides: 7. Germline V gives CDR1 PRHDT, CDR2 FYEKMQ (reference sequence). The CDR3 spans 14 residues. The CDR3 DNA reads TGTGCCAGCAGCCCCGCGACAGGGCGCTATGGCTACACCTTC. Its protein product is CASSPATGRYGYTF.

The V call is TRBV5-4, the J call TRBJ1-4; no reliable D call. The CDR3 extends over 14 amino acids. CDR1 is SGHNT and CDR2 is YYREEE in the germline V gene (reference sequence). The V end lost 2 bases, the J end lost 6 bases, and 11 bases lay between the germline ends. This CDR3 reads CASSFGGEYEKLFF. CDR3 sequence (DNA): TGTGCCAGCAGCTTTGGCGGGGAATATGAAAAACTGTTTTTT.

In DNA, the CDR3 is TGCGCCAGCAGCCAAGAAGGTCGGGTGGTAGAGACCCAGTACTTC. Encoded protein: CASSQEGRVVETQYF. The chain joins TRBV4-1 to TRBJ2-5; D is undetermined. CDR1 and CDR2 from the germline V gene are MGHRA and YSYEKL. Trimming took 0 bases from V and 4 from J, leaving 12 bases between them. The CDR3 runs 15 residues.

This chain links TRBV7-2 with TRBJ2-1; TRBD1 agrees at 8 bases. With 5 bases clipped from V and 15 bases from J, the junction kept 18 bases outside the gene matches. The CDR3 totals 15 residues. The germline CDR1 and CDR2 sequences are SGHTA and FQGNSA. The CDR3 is CASSRYLAGGVGWFF. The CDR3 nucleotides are TGTGCCAGCAGCCGTTACTTGGCAGGGGGCGTTGGGTGGTTCTTC.

DNA of the CDR3: TGTGCCAGCAGTTCAGGTGGAGATACGCAGTATTTT. Protein sequence: CASSSGGDTQYF. This chain links TRBV6-5 with TRBJ2-3; D unclear. Germline CDR1 reads MNHEY; CDR2 reads SVGAGI. This CDR3 has 12 amino acids. Trimming pared 4 bases from V and 5 bases from J, leaving 7 bases between.

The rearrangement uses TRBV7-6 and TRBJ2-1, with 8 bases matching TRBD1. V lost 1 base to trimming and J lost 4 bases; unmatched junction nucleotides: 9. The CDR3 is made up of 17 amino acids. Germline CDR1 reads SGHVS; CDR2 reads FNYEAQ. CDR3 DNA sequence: TGTGCCAGCAGCTTAGACTGGCAGGGGGCGTCGTACAATGAGCAGTTCTTC. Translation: CASSLDWQGASYNEQFF.

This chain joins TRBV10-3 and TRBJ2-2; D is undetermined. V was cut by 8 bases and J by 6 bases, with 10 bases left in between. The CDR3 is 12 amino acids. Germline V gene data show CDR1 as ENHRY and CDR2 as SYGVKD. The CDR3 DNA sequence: TGTGCCATCTTTGGAGTGCCCGGGGAGCTGTTTTTT. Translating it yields CAIFGVPGELFF.

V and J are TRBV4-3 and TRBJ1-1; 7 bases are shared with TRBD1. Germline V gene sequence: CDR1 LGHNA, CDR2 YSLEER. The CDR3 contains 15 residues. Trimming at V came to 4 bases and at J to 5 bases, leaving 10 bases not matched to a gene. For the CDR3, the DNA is TGCGCCAGCAGCCTCGTGCGGACAGGCGGTACTGAAGCTTTCTTT. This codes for CASSLVRTGGTEAFF.

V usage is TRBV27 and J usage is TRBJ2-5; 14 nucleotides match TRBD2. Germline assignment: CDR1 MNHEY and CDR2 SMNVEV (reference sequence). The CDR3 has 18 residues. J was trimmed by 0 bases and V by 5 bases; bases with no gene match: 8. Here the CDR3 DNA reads TGTGCCAGCAGTCTTACTCCGGGACTAGCGGGGGACCAAGAGACCCAGTACTTC. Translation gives CASSLTPGLAGDQETQYF.

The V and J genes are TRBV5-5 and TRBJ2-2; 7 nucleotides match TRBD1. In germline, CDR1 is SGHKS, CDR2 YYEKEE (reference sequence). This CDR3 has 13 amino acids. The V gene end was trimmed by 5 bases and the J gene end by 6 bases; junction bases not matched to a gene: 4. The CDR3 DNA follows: TGTGCCAGCAGGGGGGACAGTCCCGGGGAGCTGTTTTTT. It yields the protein CASRGDSPGELFF.

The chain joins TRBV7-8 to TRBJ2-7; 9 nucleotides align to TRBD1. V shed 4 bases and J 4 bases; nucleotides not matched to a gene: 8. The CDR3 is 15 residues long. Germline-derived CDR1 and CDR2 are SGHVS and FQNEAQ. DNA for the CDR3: TGTGCCAGCAGCTCCCGGGACAGGGCTTGGTACGAGCAGTACTTC. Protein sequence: CASSSRDRAWYEQYF.